The 16 T cell receptor beta chains below all came from one sample that was sequenced in a study of T cells in Graves' hyperthyroidism and ophthalmopathy (dated by TCRdb to the late 2010s). The library was generated by multiplex PCR. Sequencing used an Illumina HiSeq 2000. Amplification of TCR beta CDR3 regions was carried out from RNA transcripts. A first-round RT-PCR of the TCR CDR3 used the HTBI primer set with the Qiagen OneStep RT-PCR kit. In TCRdb, the public reads were trimmed at Q25 with fastp and aligned with MiXCR, with productive beta chains retained. Rows are combined by CDR3 protein, so each entry shows the most common genes and DNA. This sample has about 400,000 distinct CDR3 sequences in its table, and more than 12% of those were observed once. Of the sample, approximately 32% is held by the ten largest clones. Sequencing was done on a sample of blood. The receptors were gathered from a woman aged 25-40 years with Graves' hyperthyroidism.

This clonotype was detected ten times or more. The rearrangement joins TRBV28 to TRBJ2-1; D is ambiguous. The CDR3 sequence is 12 residues long. CDR1 is MDHEN, CDR2 SYDVKM, per germline. Trimming took 2 bases from V and 7 from J, leaving 6 bases between them. In DNA form, the CDR3 reads TGTGCCAGCAGTTTACTGGGAAATGAGCAGTTCTTC. It specifies CASSLLGNEQFF.

This clonotype was recorded at least ten times. CDR3 protein: CASSGVPRLAALETQYF. The CDR3 region has the DNA TGTGCCAGCAGTGGAGTACCCCGACTAGCGGCATTGGAGACCCAGTACTTC. The V gene is TRBV28, the J gene TRBJ2-5; TRBD2 matches at 9 bases. Germline V gives CDR1 MDHEN, CDR2 SYDVKM. Trimming took 5 bases from V and 5 from J; bases not matched to a gene: 15. The CDR3 spans 17 residues.

This clonotype was observed at least ten times. The chain employs TRBV12-3 or TRBV12-4 and TRBJ1-1; TRBD1 agrees at 9 bases. The CDR3 loop spans 14 amino acids. V lost 7 bases and J lost 4; bases outside the gene matches: 7. The CDR3, as DNA: TGTGCCAGCATACTGGGACAGGGCAGCACTGAAGCTTTCTTT. Its protein is CASILGQGSTEAFF.

This clonotype came up a few times. This sequence joins TRBV9 and TRBJ2-3; no reliable D call. Germline CDR1 and CDR2: SGDLS and YYNGEE. This CDR3 region has 14 residues. V was cut by 0 bases and J by 3 bases, with 8 bases left in between. CDR3 nucleotide sequence: TGTGCCAGCAGCGTAGAGATGGGGACAGATACGCAGTATTTT. This codes for CASSVEMGTDTQYF.

This clonotype was seen repeatedly, ten times or more. J is TRBJ2-5 and V is TRBV7-3; perhaps TRBD1 as D (6 bases). V lost 5 bases to trimming and J lost 5 bases, with 15 bases between them. CDR1 and CDR2 (germline): SGHTA, FQGTGA. CDR3 length: 14 amino acids. CDR3 sequence reads: CASSPNGGRETQYF. Here the CDR3 DNA reads TGTGCCAGCAGCCCAAATGGGGGCCGGGAGACCCAGTACTTC.

The table lists this clonotype with many counts. Mismatch with germline at one junction end may stem from a read error. For the CDR3, the DNA is TGTGTCAGCAGTCAGATCCTCCGGGATCGAACGCAGTATTTT. Its translation: CVSSQILRDRTQYF. The chain employs TRBV2 and TRBJ2-3; D perhaps matches TRBD2 (5 bases). The CDR3 length is 14 residues. The germline V gene encodes CDR1 SNHLY and CDR2 FYNNEI. Looking up the rest from reference TRBV2 and TRBJ2-3 gives the full variable domain: EPEVTQTPSHQVTQMGQEVILRCVPISNHLYFYWYRQILGQKVEFLVSFYNNEISEKSEIFDDQFSVERPDGSNFTLKIRSTKLEDSAMYFCVSSQILRDRTQYFGPGTRLTVL.

This clonotype was found a few times. The chain is built from TRBV20-1 and TRBJ2-1; maybe TRBD2 (6 bases). With 4 bases removed from V and 8 bases from J, the gap between germline ends came to 24 bases. The CDR3 totals 16 residues. The germline V gene has CDR1 DFQATT and CDR2 SNEGSKA (reference sequence). CDR3 sequence reads: CSAINIVRDLIDEQFF. The CDR3 nucleotides are TGCAGTGCTATTAATATCGTTCGGGACTTGATTGATGAGCAGTTCTTC.

This clonotype came up many times. The rearrangement links TRBV2 to TRBJ1-2; D perhaps matches TRBD1 (6 bases). CDR1 SNHLY and CDR2 FYNNEI come from the germline V gene. With 3 bases removed from V and 7 bases from J, the gap between germline ends came to 12 bases. The CDR3 has 13 residues. This CDR3 is CASSDVRGSGYTF. CDR3 nucleotide sequence: TGTGCCAGCAGTGATGTCAGGGGAAGTGGCTACACCTTC.

This clonotype showed up many times. The chain has TRBV28 and TRBJ2-5, with 7 bases matching TRBD2. Looked up from germline, CDR1 is MDHEN and CDR2 is SYDVKM. This CDR3 has 17 residues. V lost 6 bases and J lost 4; bases outside the gene matches: 17. DNA of the CDR3: TGTGCCAGCAGCCTCGATGGGGGGGACCTGGGTCGAGAGACCCAGTACTTC. It translates to CASSLDGGDLGRETQYF.

CDR3 in DNA: TGCGCCAGCAGCTCCGGGGCTAGCGGGTTGACAGATACGCAGTATTTT. Amino acids: CASSSGASGLTDTQYF. The rearrangement joins TRBV5-1 to TRBJ2-3; 8 bases line up with TRBD2. Germline V gene lookup returns CDR1 SGHRS and CDR2 YFSETQ. The V and J ends lost 3 bases and 3 bases, in that order; junction bases with no gene match: 9. The CDR3 extends over 16 amino acids.

This rearrangement joins TRBV24-1 to TRBJ2-1; tentative D call: TRBD2 (6 bases). Germline CDR1 is KGHDR and CDR2 is SFDVKD. The length of the CDR3 is 13 residues. The V and J ends lost 4 bases and 12 bases respectively, with 15 bases between them. The CDR3 DNA is TGTGCCACCAGTGACCGGGGGTCAGGGTCGCAGTTCTTC. Its protein product is CATSDRGSGSQFF.

This clonotype was observed a few times. The chain employs TRBV7-9 and TRBJ2-3; TRBD2 aligns across 7 bases. From germline, CDR1 is SEHNR and CDR2 FQNEAQ (reference sequence). V gave up 4 bases and J gave up 1 base; unmatched junction bases: 8. The CDR3 runs 16 residues. The CDR3 is CASSYPGGTGTDTQYF. The CDR3 DNA follows: TGTGCCAGCAGCTACCCCGGGGGGACGGGCACAGATACGCAGTATTTT.

This chain connects TRBV5-1 to TRBJ1-2; 9 bases map to TRBD1. CDR3 length equals 15 residues. V trimming: 0 bases; J trimming: 7 bases; junction bases outside the gene matches: 7. The V gene's germline CDR1 is SGHRS and CDR2 YFSETQ. For the CDR3, the DNA is TGCGCCAGCAGCTTGGCCGGACAGGGGCGGAGTGGCTACACCTTC. It specifies CASSLAGQGRSGYTF.

This clonotype was found many times. This CDR3 is CASSFAENEQFF. In DNA form, the CDR3 reads TGTGCCAGCAGTTTCGCCGAAAATGAGCAGTTCTTC. The chain joins TRBV28 to TRBJ2-1; D is uncertain. This CDR3 has 12 amino acids. Germline lookup yields CDR1 MDHEN and CDR2 SYDVKM. The ends were cut back, 3 bases at V and 7 bases at J, with 7 bases in the middle. Supplemented by reference TRBV28 and TRBJ2-1, the full variable domain reads DVKVTQSSRYLVKRTGEKVFLECVQDMDHENMFWYRQDPGLGLRLIYFSYDVKMKEKGDIPEGYSVSREKKERFSLILESASTNQTSMYLCASSFAENEQFFGPGTRLTVL.

This clonotype was picked up many times. V gene TRBV12-3 or TRBV12-4 combines with J gene TRBJ2-3, with D uncertain. The CDR3 extends over 15 amino acids. Trimming removed 7 bases from V and 2 bases from J, with 16 bases in between. DNA of the CDR3: TGTGCCAGCACCCCATCGGACGGAATCACAGATACGCAGTATTTT. Its translation is CASTPSDGITDTQYF.

This clonotype was detected many times. CDR3 protein: CASSPTGQAYEQYF. In DNA form, the CDR3 reads TGTGCCAGCTCACCGACTGGACAGGCCTACGAGCAGTACTTC. The chain combines TRBV18 with TRBJ2-7; 7 nucleotides line up with TRBD1. Germline V gene lookup returns CDR1 KGHSH and CDR2 LQKENI. The CDR3 runs 14 residues. The V segment lost 3 bases and the J segment 2 bases; nucleotides outside the gene matches: 4.